The subject of this entry is one T cell receptor beta chain. Its target is not known. The source of the sample is a study of T cell responses to AZD1222 COVID-19 vaccine. About the study: Second-dose intervals near 4 or 12 weeks were combined.

Germline-derived CDR1 and CDR2 are LGHNA and YNFKEQ. The CDR3 is 14 amino acids. V dropped 2 bases and J dropped 8 bases, with 12 bases sitting between them. General observations from the study: Most donors were white British, females outnumbered males, and clonal diversity was possibly underestimated. Spike-spanning, vaccine-associated CD4 TCRs were dominant at 160-218 and 743-854.

The assay was immunoSEQ multiplex PCR, and TCRdb's table has in-frame clones only and misses some. The sample has about 150,000 clones; just under 95% are singletons. V usage is TRBV4-2 and J usage is TRBJ1-4; unclear D gene. Material: peripheral blood, obtained on day 0 of AZD1222 vaccination. The TCR sequence derives from an adult in good health. In nucleotides, the CDR3 is TGTGCCAGCAGCCAACCCCCCTTGTTAGAAAAACTGTTTTTT. Its protein product is CASSQPPLLEKLFF.